This section outlines one T cell receptor beta chain sequence together with its context. Its matching antigen is unknown. This sample stems from a study of human T cells and chemical hapten exposure. V was pared by 0 bases and J by 0 bases, with 9 bases between. The CDR3 is 15 amino acids. Per germline, CDR1 SGHRS and CDR2 YFSETQ. Points from the study as a whole: TCRs at a frequency above 1 in 1000 stayed unchanged with DPC sensitization.

Single cDNA molecules in the library carried unique molecular identifiers attached during preparation. In TCRdb, the 5' RACE reads were re-called with MiXCR into one record per CDR3 protein. The data hold more than 60,000 distinct CDR3 sequences, with approximately 16% observed a single time. Extraction of total RNA was performed on unfractionated whole blood. This receptor was taken from a female donor in good health. The V gene is TRBV5-1, the J gene TRBJ1-2; no clear D. CDR3 sequence reads: CASSLGGRPNYGYTF. DNA for the CDR3: TGCGCCAGCAGCTTGGGTGGTAGACCTAACTATGGCTACACCTTC.